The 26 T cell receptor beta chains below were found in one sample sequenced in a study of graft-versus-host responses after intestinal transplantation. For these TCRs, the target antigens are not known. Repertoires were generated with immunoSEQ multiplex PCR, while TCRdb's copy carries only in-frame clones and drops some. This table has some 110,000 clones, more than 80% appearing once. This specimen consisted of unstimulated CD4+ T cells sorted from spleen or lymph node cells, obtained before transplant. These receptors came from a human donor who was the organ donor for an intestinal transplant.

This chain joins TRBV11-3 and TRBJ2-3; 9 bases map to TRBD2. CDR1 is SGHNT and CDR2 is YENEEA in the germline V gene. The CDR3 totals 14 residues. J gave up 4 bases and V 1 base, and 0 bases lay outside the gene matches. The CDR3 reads CASSLVAGADTQYF. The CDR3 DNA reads TGTGCCAGCAGCTTAGTAGCGGGGGCAGATACGCAGTATTTT.

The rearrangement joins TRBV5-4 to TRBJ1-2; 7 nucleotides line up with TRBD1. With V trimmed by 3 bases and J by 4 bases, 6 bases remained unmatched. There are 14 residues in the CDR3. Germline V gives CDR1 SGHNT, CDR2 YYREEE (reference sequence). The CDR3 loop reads CASSSQGGGYGYTF. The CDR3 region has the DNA TGTGCCAGCAGCTCGCAGGGGGGGGGCTATGGCTACACCTTC.

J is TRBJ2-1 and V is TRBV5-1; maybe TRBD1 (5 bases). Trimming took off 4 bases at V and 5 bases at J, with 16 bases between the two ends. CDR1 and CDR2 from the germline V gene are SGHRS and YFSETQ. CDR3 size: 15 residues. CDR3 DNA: TGCGCCAGCAGCGACCCTCAGGCAGGGAACAATGAGCAGTTCTTC. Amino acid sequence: CASSDPQAGNNEQFF.

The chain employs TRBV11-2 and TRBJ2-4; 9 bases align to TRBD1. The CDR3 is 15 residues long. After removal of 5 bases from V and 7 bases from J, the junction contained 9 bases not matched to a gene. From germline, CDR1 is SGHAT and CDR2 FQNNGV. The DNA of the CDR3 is TGTGCCAGCAGCATAAACAGGGGGCCGGGGAACATTCAGTACTTC. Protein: CASSINRGPGNIQYF.

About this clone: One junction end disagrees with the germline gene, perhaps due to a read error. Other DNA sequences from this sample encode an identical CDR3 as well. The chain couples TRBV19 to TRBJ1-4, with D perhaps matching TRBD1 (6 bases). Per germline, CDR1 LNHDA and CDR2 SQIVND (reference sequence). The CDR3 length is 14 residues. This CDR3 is CASNPGTTNEKLFF. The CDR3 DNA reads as TGTGCCAGTAACCCAGGGACAACTAATGAGAAACTGTTTTTT.

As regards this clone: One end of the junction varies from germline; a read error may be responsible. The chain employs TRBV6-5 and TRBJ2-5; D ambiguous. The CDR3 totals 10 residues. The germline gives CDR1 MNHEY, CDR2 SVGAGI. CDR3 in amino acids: CGSGQETQYF. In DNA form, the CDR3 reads TGCGGAAGTGGACAAGAGACCCAGTACTTC.

The CDR3, as DNA: TGCAGCGTTGATGGTCTAGCGGGACGGAATGAGCAGTTCTTC. Translated, it gives CSVDGLAGRNEQFF. This sequence joins TRBV29-1 and TRBJ2-1; TRBD2 matches 9 bases. CDR1 SQVTM and CDR2 ANQGSEA come from the germline V gene. The CDR3 loop spans 14 amino acids. Germline trimming cut 3 bases from V and 7 bases from J; bases unmatched to any gene: 7.

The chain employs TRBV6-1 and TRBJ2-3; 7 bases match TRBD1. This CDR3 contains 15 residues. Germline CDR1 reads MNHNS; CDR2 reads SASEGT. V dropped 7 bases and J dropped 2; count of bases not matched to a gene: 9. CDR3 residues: CASKMEGTDTDTQYF. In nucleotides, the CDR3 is TGTGCCAGCAAAATGGAAGGGACAGACACAGATACGCAGTATTTT.

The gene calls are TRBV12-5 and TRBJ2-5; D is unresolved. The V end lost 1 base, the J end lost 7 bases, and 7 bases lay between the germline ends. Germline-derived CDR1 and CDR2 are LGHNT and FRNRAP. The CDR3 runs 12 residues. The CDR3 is CASGLAAWTQYF. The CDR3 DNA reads TGTGCTAGTGGTTTGGCCGCCTGGACCCAGTACTTC. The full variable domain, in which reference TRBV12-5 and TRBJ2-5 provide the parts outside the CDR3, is DARVTQTPRHKVTEMGQEVTMRCQPILGHNTVFWYRQTMMQGLELLAYFRNRAPLDDSGMPKDRFSAEMPDATLATLKIQPSEPRDSAVYFCASGLAAWTQYFGPGTRLLVL.

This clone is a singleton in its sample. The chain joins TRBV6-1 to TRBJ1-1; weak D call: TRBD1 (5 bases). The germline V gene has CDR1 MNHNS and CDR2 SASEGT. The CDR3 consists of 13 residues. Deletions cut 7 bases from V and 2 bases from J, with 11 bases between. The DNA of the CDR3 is TGTGCCAGCATTTTTACAGGTAACACTGAAGCTTTCTTT. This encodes CASIFTGNTEAFF.

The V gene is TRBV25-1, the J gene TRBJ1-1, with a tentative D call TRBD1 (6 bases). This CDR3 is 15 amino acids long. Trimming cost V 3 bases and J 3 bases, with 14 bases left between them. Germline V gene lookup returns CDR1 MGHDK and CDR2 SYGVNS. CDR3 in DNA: TGTGCCAGCAGTGACTCAGTGGGGGGGCACACTGAAGCTTTCTTT. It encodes CASSDSVGGHTEAFF.

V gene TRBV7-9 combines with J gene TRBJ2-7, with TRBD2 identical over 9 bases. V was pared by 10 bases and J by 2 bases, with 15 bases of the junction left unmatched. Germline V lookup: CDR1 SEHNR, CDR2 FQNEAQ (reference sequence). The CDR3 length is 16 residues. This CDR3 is CAISGLRTSDTYEQYF. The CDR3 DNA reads TGTGCCATCTCAGGGCTGAGGACTAGCGACACCTACGAGCAGTACTTC.

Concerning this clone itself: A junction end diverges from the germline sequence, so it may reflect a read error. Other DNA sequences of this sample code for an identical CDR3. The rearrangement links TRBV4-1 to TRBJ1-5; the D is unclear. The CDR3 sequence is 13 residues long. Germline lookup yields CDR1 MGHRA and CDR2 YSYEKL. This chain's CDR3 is CASSQDNNQPQHF. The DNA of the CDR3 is TGTGCCAGCAGCCAAGATAACAATCAGCCCCAGCATTTT.

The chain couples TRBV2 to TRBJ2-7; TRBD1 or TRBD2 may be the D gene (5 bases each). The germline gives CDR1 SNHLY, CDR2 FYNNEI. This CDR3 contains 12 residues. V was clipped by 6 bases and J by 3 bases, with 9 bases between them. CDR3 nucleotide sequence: TGTGCCAGCAGGGGAGACAGCTACGAGCAGTACTTC. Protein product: CASRGDSYEQYF.

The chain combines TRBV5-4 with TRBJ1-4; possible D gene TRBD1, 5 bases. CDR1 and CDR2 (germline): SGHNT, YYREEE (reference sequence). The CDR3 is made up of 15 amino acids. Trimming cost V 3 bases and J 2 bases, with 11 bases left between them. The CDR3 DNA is TGTGCCAGCAGCTCCACCAGGGAGACTAATGAAAAACTGTTTTTT. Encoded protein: CASSSTRETNEKLFF. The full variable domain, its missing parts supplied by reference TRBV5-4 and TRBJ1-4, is ETGVTQSPTHLIKTRGQQVTLRCSSQSGHNTVSWYQQALGQGPQFIFQYYREEENGRGNFPPRFSGLQFPNYSSELNVNALELDDSALYLCASSSTRETNEKLFFGSGTQLSVL.

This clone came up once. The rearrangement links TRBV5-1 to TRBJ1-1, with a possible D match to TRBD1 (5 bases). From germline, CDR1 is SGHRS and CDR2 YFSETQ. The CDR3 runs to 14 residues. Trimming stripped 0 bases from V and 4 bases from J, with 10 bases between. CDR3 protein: CASSLGGGPTEAFF. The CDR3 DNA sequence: TGCGCCAGCAGCTTGGGTGGGGGTCCCACTGAAGCTTTCTTT.

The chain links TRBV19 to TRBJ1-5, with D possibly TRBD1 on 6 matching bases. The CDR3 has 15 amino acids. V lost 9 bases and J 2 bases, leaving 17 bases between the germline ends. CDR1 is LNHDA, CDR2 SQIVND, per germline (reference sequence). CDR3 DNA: TGTGCCAGCGACGATGCTCACAGGGGCAATCAGCCCCAGCATTTT. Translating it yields CASDDAHRGNQPQHF. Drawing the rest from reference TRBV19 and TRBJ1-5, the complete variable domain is DGGITQSPKYLFRKEGQNVTLSCEQNLNHDAMYWYRQDPGQGLRLIYYSQIVNDFQKGDIAEGYSVSREKKESFPLTVTSAQKNPTAFYLCASDDAHRGNQPQHFGDGTRLSIL.

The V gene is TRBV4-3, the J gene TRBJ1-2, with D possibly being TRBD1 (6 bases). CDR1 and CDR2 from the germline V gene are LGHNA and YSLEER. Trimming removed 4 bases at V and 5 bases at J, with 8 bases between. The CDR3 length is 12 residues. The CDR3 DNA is TGCGCCAGCAGCCGGCAGGGGTATGGCTACACCTTC. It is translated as CASSRQGYGYTF.

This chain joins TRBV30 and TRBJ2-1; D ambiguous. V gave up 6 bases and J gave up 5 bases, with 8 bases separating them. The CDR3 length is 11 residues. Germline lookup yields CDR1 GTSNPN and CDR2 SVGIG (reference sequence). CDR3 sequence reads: CACSHHNEQFF. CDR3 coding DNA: TGTGCCTGTTCGCACCACAATGAGCAGTTCTTC.

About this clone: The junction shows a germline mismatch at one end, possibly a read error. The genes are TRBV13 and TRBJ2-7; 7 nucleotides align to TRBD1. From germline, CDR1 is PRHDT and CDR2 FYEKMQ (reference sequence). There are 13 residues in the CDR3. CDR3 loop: CASSPRERGPDNF. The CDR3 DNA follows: TGTGCCAGCAGCCCACGGGAAAGGGGGCCGGATAACTTC.

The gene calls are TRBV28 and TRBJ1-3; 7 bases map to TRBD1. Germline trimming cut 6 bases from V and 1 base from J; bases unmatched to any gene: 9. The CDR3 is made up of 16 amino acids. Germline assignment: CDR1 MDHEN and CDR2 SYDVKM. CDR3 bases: TGTGCCAGCAGCCCGACACAGGGGAAGTCTGGAAACACCATATATTTT. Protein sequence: CASSPTQGKSGNTIYF.

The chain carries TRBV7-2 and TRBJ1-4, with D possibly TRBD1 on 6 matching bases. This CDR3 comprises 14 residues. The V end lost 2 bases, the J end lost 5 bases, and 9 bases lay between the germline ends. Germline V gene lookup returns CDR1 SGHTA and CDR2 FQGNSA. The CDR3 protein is CASSLRTDNEKLFF. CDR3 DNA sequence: TGTGCCAGCAGCTTACGGACAGACAATGAAAAACTGTTTTTT.

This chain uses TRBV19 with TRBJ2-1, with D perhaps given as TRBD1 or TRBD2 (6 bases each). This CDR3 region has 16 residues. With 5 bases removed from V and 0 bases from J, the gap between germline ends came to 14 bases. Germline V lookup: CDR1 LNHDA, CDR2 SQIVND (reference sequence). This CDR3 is CASSQIGGISYNEQFF. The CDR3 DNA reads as TGTGCCAGTAGTCAAATAGGGGGGATCTCCTACAATGAGCAGTTCTTC. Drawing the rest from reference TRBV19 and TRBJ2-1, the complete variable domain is DGGITQSPKYLFRKEGQNVTLSCEQNLNHDAMYWYRQDPGQGLRLIYYSQIVNDFQKGDIAEGYSVSREKKESFPLTVTSAQKNPTAFYLCASSQIGGISYNEQFFGPGTRLTVL.

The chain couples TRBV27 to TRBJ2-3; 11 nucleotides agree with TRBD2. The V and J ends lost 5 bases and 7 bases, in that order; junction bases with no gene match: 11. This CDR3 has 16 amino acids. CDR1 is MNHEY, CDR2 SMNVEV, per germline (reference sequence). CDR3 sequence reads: CASSLLAGGPRYTQYF. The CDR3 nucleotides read TGTGCCAGCAGTCTATTAGCGGGAGGGCCTAGGTATACGCAGTATTTT.

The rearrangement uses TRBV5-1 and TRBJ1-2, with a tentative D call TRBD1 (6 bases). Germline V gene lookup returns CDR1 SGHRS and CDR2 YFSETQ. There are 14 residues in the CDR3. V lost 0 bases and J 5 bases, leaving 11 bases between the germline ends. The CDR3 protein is CASSLASGDYGYTF. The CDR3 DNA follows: TGCGCCAGCAGCTTGGCCTCAGGGGATTATGGCTACACCTTC.

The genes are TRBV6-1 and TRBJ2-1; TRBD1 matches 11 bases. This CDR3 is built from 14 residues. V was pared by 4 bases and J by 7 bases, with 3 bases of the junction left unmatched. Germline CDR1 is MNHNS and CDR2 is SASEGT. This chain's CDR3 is CASSGTGGGNEQFF. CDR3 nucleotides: TGTGCCAGCAGTGGGACAGGGGGCGGGAATGAGCAGTTCTTC.